This T cell receptor (beta chain) was found in a study of Ad26.COV2.S vaccination and SARS-CoV-2 variants. About the research overall: By the intramuscular route, Ad26.COV2.S was given once, or twice 56 days apart. Study-level findings and limits: Substantial response breadth was reportedly seen for spike-specific CD8+ and CD4+ T cells after vaccination.

Treatment: roughly 20 received Ad26.COV2.S at low or high dose, single or two shots; about 5 received placebo; per-sample allocation not given. Specimens were obtained on day 63 following the first vaccine or placebo injection. To note about this clone: Its specificity is not known.

TCRdb's copy holds only in-frame clones and misses some; the assay was immunoSEQ multiplex PCR. Of about 280,000 clones listed, about 90% are singletons. CDR1 is KGHSH, CDR2 LQKENI, per germline. The junction had 13 bases not matched to a gene; V was cut back by 3 bases and J by 0 bases. CDR3 length: 18 amino acids. The V gene is TRBV18, the J gene TRBJ1-1; TRBD1 agrees at 7 bases. The material was peripheral blood, obtained in a trial of Ad26.COV2.S vaccine versus placebo. The sequence came from a person aged 18-60 years who received the Ad26.COV2.S COVID-19 vaccine or a placebo. The CDR3 DNA reads as TGTGCCAGCTCACCCTTCGGACAGGCCCGGGGGATGAACACTGAAGCTTTCTTT. This gives the protein CASSPFGQARGMNTEAFF.